Below are 29 T cell receptor beta chains sequenced from a single sample in a study of T cells in Graves' hyperthyroidism and ophthalmopathy. Amplification of TCR beta CDR3 regions was performed using RNA transcripts as template. HTBI primers were employed in a first-round RT-PCR of the TCR CDR3. TCRdb ran MiXCR on the multiplex PCR reads and lists one entry per CDR3 protein. The data hold fewer than 350,000 distinct CDR3 sequences, with approximately 18% observed a single time. The sample consisted of blood. The receptors were sampled from a woman aged 35 to 49 with Graves' ophthalmopathy.

The V gene is TRBV12-3 or TRBV12-4, the J gene TRBJ2-7; maybe TRBD1 (6 bases). This CDR3 spans 13 amino acids. V lost 6 bases to trimming and J lost 3 bases, with 12 bases between them. DNA for the CDR3: TGTGCCAGCAGCCAGGGACATATCTACGAGCAGTACTTC. This sequence encodes CASSQGHIYEQYF.

This clonotype has a count of ten or more. The chain couples TRBV29-1 to TRBJ2-7; 10 positions agree with TRBD2. This CDR3 has 14 amino acids. Germline V gene lookup returns CDR1 SQVTM and CDR2 ANQGSEA. V shed 2 bases, J shed 5 bases, and the junction held 6 bases outside the gene matches. DNA for the CDR3: TGCAGCGTTGAATTTGCTAGCGGGAGTAACGAGCAGTACTTC. It is translated as CSVEFASGSNEQYF.

Ten or more counts support this clonotype. The DNA for the CDR3 is TGTGCCAGCAGTCAGTCCCCCTACGAGCAGTACTTC. Translation: CASSQSPYEQYF. The J gene is TRBJ2-7, the V gene TRBV27; no clear D. There are 12 residues in the CDR3. CDR1 is MNHEY and CDR2 is SMNVEV in the germline V gene (reference sequence). Trimming removed 5 bases at V and 2 bases at J, with 7 bases between.

CDR3 residues: CASSLSPKETQYF. The DNA for the CDR3 is TGTGCCAGCAGTTTATCTCCGAAAGAGACCCAGTACTTC. V is TRBV12-3 or TRBV12-4 and J is TRBJ2-5; D call uncertain. CDR3 length equals 13 residues. Deletions cut 2 bases from V and 3 bases from J, with 7 bases between.

The chain employs TRBV20-1 and TRBJ2-7, with unresolved D. The CDR3 extends over 13 amino acids. V lost 5 bases and J 9 bases, leaving 20 bases between the germline ends. Looked up from germline, CDR1 is DFQATT and CDR2 is SNEGSKA (reference sequence). CDR3: CSAQLHSSFLQYF. The CDR3 DNA follows: TGCAGTGCTCAGCTGCATTCCTCTTTTCTGCAGTACTTC.

This clonotype was observed many times. The gene calls are TRBV25-1 and TRBJ2-7, with 9 bases that match TRBD1. Trimming removed 4 bases from V and 4 bases from J; junction bases left unmatched: 11. CDR1 and CDR2 (germline): MGHDK, SYGVNS. There are 16 residues in the CDR3. The CDR3 loop is CASSARSGTGRYEQYF. CDR3 DNA sequence: TGTGCCAGCAGTGCAAGGTCGGGGACAGGGAGATACGAGCAGTACTTC.

The sample holds many counts of this clonotype. This sequence joins TRBV7-9 and TRBJ1-3; a possible D gene is TRBD1 (5 bases). V shed 2 bases and J shed 9 bases, with 14 bases lying between them. Germline V lookup: CDR1 SEHNR, CDR2 FQNEAQ (reference sequence). The CDR3 totals 14 residues. The CDR3: CASSLNGGLGTIYF. CDR3 in DNA: TGTGCCAGCAGCTTAAATGGGGGTCTGGGCACCATATATTTT.

This clonotype was counted ten times or more. The chain links TRBV28 to TRBJ2-5; tentatively, D is TRBD2 (5 bases). Germline-derived CDR1 and CDR2 are MDHEN and SYDVKM. The V end lost 6 bases, the J end lost 1 base, and 12 bases lay between the germline ends. CDR3 length: 14 residues. The CDR3, as DNA: TGTGCCAGCAGCCAATTAGCGCTCCAAGAGACCCAGTACTTC. This translates into CASSQLALQETQYF.

This clonotype was counted ten times or more. The chain recombines TRBV6-5 with TRBJ2-7; 7 bases are shared with TRBD1. J was trimmed by 4 bases and V by 2 bases; bases with no gene match: 5. The CDR3 spans 14 residues. The V gene's germline CDR1 is MNHEY and CDR2 SVGAGI. The chain's CDR3 is CASSYGGQRYEQYF. For the CDR3, the DNA is TGTGCCAGCAGTTACGGGGGACAGAGGTACGAGCAGTACTTC.

This clonotype was picked up many times. This chain joins TRBV19 and TRBJ2-2, with 8 bases matching TRBD1. After removal of 9 bases from V and 5 bases from J, the junction contained 5 bases not matched to a gene. Germline V lookup: CDR1 LNHDA, CDR2 SQIVND (reference sequence). The CDR3 has 13 amino acids. The CDR3 here is CASRGLGTGELFF. For the CDR3, the DNA is TGTGCCAGCAGGGGGCTAGGAACCGGGGAGCTGTTTTTT.

In its sample, this clonotype was seen many times. The chain employs TRBV29-1 and TRBJ1-1; no clear D gene. The CDR3 is 12 residues long. CDR1 and CDR2 (germline): SQVTM, ANQGSEA. The V and J ends lost 5 bases and 3 bases respectively, with 10 bases between them. Here the CDR3 DNA reads TGCAGCGTTTCCTCCAGGTACACTGAAGCTTTCTTT. Amino acid sequence: CSVSSRYTEAFF. The full variable domain, in which reference TRBV29-1 and TRBJ1-1 provide the parts outside the CDR3, is SAVISQKPSRDICQRGTSLTIQCQVDSQVTMMFWYRQQPGQSLTLIATANQGSEATYESGFVIDKFPISRPNLTFSTLTVSNMSPEDSSIYLCSVSSRYTEAFFGQGTRLTVV.

At least ten counts were recorded for this clonotype. The chain employs TRBV6-1 and TRBJ2-7, with TRBD2 as a possible D gene (5 bases). This CDR3 is 16 amino acids long. Per germline, CDR1 MNHNS and CDR2 SASEGT. V lost 6 bases and J lost 4, with 22 bases in between. The CDR3 region is CASSPSAEGGGYEQYF. In DNA form, the CDR3 reads TGTGCCAGCAGCCCCTCGGCCGAAGGAGGTGGGTACGAGCAGTACTTC.

About this clonotype itself: One end of the junction fails to match germline, which may point to a read error. The V call is TRBV2, the J call TRBJ1-5; D is possibly TRBD1 (5 bases). CDR1 is SNHLY, CDR2 FYNNEI, per germline. This CDR3 is built from 15 residues. This chain's CDR3 is CASSQQAAGNQPQLF. The CDR3 bases are TGTGCCAGCAGTCAACAGGCGGCGGGCAATCAGCCCCAGCTTTTT. Variable domain in full (rest from reference TRBV2 and TRBJ1-5): EPEVTQTPSHQVTQMGQEVILRCVPISNHLYFYWYRQILGQKVEFLVSFYNNEISEKSEIFDDQFSVERPDGSNFTLKIRSTKLEDSAMYFCASSQQAAGNQPQLFGDGTRLSIL.

This clonotype appeared many times. The conserved phenylalanine or tryptophan is not found at the CDR3 terminus, so this likely reflects a read error. The V and J genes are TRBV11-2 and TRBJ2-5; D is uncertain. Trimming removed 1 base from V and 2 bases from J, with 5 bases in between. Germline V gene lookup returns CDR1 SGHAT and CDR2 FQNNGV. This CDR3 region has 13 residues. The CDR3 DNA sequence: TGTGCCAGCAGCTTAGGGTTTCAAGAGACCCAGTACTCC. Translation gives CASSLGFQETQYS.

This clonotype was seen ten or more times. V and J are TRBV19 and TRBJ2-2; 8 nucleotides line up with TRBD2. The V gene's germline CDR1 is LNHDA and CDR2 SQIVND (reference sequence). The V and J ends lost 3 bases and 7 bases, in that order; junction bases with no gene match: 16. The CDR3 consists of 18 residues. The CDR3 region is CASSIPEPGGGFGGELFF. In nucleotides, the CDR3 is TGTGCCAGTAGTATCCCCGAACCGGGAGGGGGTTTTGGCGGGGAGCTGTTTTTT.

This clonotype was detected many times. The V and J genes are TRBV30 and TRBJ1-1; 9 bases are shared with TRBD1. The J segment lost 9 bases and the V segment lost 8 bases, leaving 13 bases of the junction unmatched. Per the germline V gene, CDR1 is GTSNPN and CDR2 is SVGIG (reference sequence). The CDR3 has 13 residues. CDR3 sequence: CAGGGTGILKAFF. CDR3 DNA sequence: TGTGCCGGGGGCGGGACAGGGATCCTAAAAGCTTTCTTT.

This clonotype occurred many times. This sequence joins TRBV27 and TRBJ1-2, with D possibly TRBD1 on 6 matching bases. The CDR3 length is 14 residues. V lost 2 bases to trimming and J lost 4 bases, with 11 bases between them. Germline loops: CDR1 MNHEY, CDR2 SMNVEV (reference sequence). The CDR3 sequence is CASSLGGRTYGYTF. CDR3 bases: TGTGCCAGCAGTTTAGGGGGGCGGACCTATGGCTACACCTTC.

The V call is TRBV4-1, the J call TRBJ1-2; a possible D gene is TRBD1 (5 bases). Germline V gene lookup returns CDR1 MGHRA and CDR2 YSYEKL. The CDR3 runs to 15 residues. With 3 bases removed from V and 7 bases from J, the gap between germline ends came to 18 bases. The CDR3 reads CASSQILRRDFGYTF. In nucleotides, the CDR3 is TGCGCCAGCAGCCAGATATTAAGACGGGACTTTGGCTACACCTTC.

This clonotype was observed many times. The chain uses TRBV5-1 and TRBJ2-2, with TRBD2 matching over 12 bases. V lost 5 bases and J lost 4; bases outside the gene matches: 6. Germline values: CDR1 SGHRS, CDR2 YFSETQ. The CDR3 length is 16 residues. The CDR3 sequence: CASRASGRASTGELFF. The DNA for the CDR3 is TGCGCCAGCAGGGCTAGCGGGAGGGCGAGCACCGGGGAGCTGTTTTTT.

This clonotype was counted many times. The chain is built from TRBV7-9 and TRBJ2-4; D uncertain. CDR1 is SEHNR and CDR2 is FQNEAQ in the germline V gene (reference sequence). Trimming pared 1 base from V and 0 bases from J, leaving 10 bases between. There are 16 residues in the CDR3. The CDR3 DNA reads as TGTGCCAGCAGCTTAGGCAGAAACGTAGCCAAAAACATTCAGTACTTC. It encodes CASSLGRNVAKNIQYF.

This clonotype occurred many times. The CDR3 DNA is TGTGCCAGCAGTGAATTGGGGTGGAGTTCACCCCTCCACTTT. Translation: CASSELGWSSPLHF. The chain uses TRBV6-1 and TRBJ1-6; D unresolved. Germline CDR1 reads MNHNS; CDR2 reads SASEGT. The germline V and J ends were trimmed by 2 bases and 9 bases, with 11 bases remaining between them. This CDR3 region has 14 residues.

This clonotype has a count of ten or more. This chain links TRBV2 with TRBJ2-4; D call uncertain. The germline CDR1 and CDR2 sequences are SNHLY and FYNNEI. The CDR3 spans 12 residues. Trimming pared 6 bases from V and 5 bases from J, leaving 8 bases between. The CDR3 is CASRDGQNIQYF. The CDR3 DNA is TGTGCCAGCAGGGACGGCCAAAACATTCAGTACTTC.

Ten or more counts support this clonotype. V and J are TRBV12-3 or TRBV12-4 and TRBJ2-6; D is unclear. The V end lost 5 bases, the J end lost 0 bases, and 14 bases lay between the germline ends. The CDR3 contains 17 residues. The CDR3 DNA sequence: TGTGCCAGCAGTGTCGCCCGGGCCATCTCTGGGGCCAACGTCCTGACTTTC. This gives the protein CASSVARAISGANVLTF.

This clonotype occurred many times. The chain employs TRBV30 and TRBJ1-5; D is perhaps TRBD1 (5 bases). The CDR3 covers 13 residues. Trimming took off 2 bases at V and 8 bases at J, with 13 bases between the two ends. Germline V lookup: CDR1 GTSNPN, CDR2 SVGIG (reference sequence). The CDR3 region has the DNA TGTGCCTGGAGTAGCGGGGCGGGAGAGCCCCAGCATTTT. It encodes CAWSSGAGEPQHF.

This clonotype has at least ten counts. V gene TRBV2 combines with J gene TRBJ1-5; unclear D gene. The germline CDR1 and CDR2 sequences are SNHLY and FYNNEI. The CDR3 spans 13 residues. The ends were cut back, 0 bases at V and 7 bases at J, with 7 bases in the middle. The CDR3 bases are TGTGCCAGCAGTGAAGCGCGCCCACAGCCCCAGCATTTT. Translated: CASSEARPQPQHF.

In this sample, this clonotype turned up many times. The chain couples TRBV28 to TRBJ2-5; tentative D call: TRBD2 (5 bases). This CDR3 has 15 residues. V dropped 4 bases and J dropped 5 bases, with 17 bases sitting between them. The germline CDR1 and CDR2 sequences are MDHEN and SYDVKM. The chain's CDR3 is CASSYSSSGWETQYF. Written as DNA, the CDR3 is TGTGCCAGCAGTTATAGTTCGAGCGGATGGGAGACCCAGTACTTC.

This clonotype was observed many times. The genes are TRBV6-5 and TRBJ1-1; the match to TRBD1 covers 9 bases. V lost 6 bases, J lost 3 bases, and 2 bases stayed unmatched. The CDR3 has 13 amino acids. Germline V gene lookup returns CDR1 MNHEY and CDR2 SVGAGI. CDR3 residues: CASSRTGDTEAFF. The CDR3 DNA is TGTGCCAGCAGCCGGACAGGGGACACTGAAGCTTTCTTT.

To note about this clonotype: One base away lies a much larger clone, so this may be a sequencing read error. This rearrangement joins TRBV15 to TRBJ2-7; 9 nucleotides match TRBD1. CDR1 LNHNV and CDR2 YYDKDF come from the germline V gene (reference sequence). V dropped 6 bases and J dropped 2; count of bases not matched to a gene: 5. The CDR3 covers 14 residues. The DNA for the CDR3 is TGTGCCACCAGGGACGGGACAGGGCCCTACGAGCAGTACTTC. It yields the protein CATRDGTGPYEQYF.

There are many counts of this clonotype. CDR3 coding DNA: TGTGCCAGCAGCGCAGACCCCCAGGGGGCTGAAGCTTTCTTT. Protein product: CASSADPQGAEAFF. The chain recombines TRBV7-9 with TRBJ1-1; TRBD1 agrees at 7 bases. Germline V gene data show CDR1 as SEHNR and CDR2 as FQNEAQ (reference sequence). The CDR3 runs to 14 residues. Trimming took 5 bases from V and 6 from J; bases not matched to a gene: 9.